Below, 18 T cell receptor beta chains from the same sample are listed, as sequenced in a study of T cell repertoires in cytomegalovirus infection. TCRdb reprocessed the reads via MiXCR and lists one record per CDR3 protein. This sample carries about 500,000 distinct CDR3 sequences, roughly a third of them seen once, and the ten largest clones take roughly 15%. What these receptors recognize is not known. Sample: cultured PBMCs, taken from culture after CMV antigen stimulation. The receptors derive from a human donor in good health (CMV status not recorded). Some clones in this sample may be carry-over from other donors' samples.

This clonotype was observed a handful of times. This chain joins TRBV6-6 and TRBJ1-1; D is possibly TRBD1 (5 bases). In germline, CDR1 is MNHNY, CDR2 SVGAGI (reference sequence). V was cut by 0 bases and J by 12 bases, with 20 bases left in between. CDR3 length: 15 amino acids. The CDR3 DNA reads as TGTGCCAGCAGTTACTCGGTTACGTGGGCGGGGGTGACTTTCTTT. Translated, it gives CASSYSVTWAGVTFF.

A single count supports this clonotype. This rearrangement joins TRBV28 to TRBJ1-1; 7 nucleotides align to TRBD1. The J segment lost 5 bases and the V segment lost 3 bases, leaving 12 bases of the junction unmatched. The CDR3 contains 16 residues. Germline-derived CDR1 and CDR2 are MDHEN and SYDVKM. CDR3 in DNA: TGTGCCAGCAGTTTTGAAACAGGGGACGATTCGACTGAAGCTTTCTTT. Translated: CASSFETGDDSTEAFF.

The rearrangement uses TRBV4-2 and TRBJ2-5; weak D call: TRBD1 (6 bases). Deletions cut 2 bases from V and 2 bases from J, with 6 bases between. The length of the CDR3 is 13 residues. The V gene's germline CDR1 is LGHNA and CDR2 YNFKEQ. CDR3 bases: TGTGCCAGCAGCCAAAGGGGGCAAGAGACCCAGTACTTC. The encoded protein is CASSQRGQETQYF.

The sample holds a few counts of this clonotype. The V call is TRBV12-3 or TRBV12-4, the J call TRBJ2-1; D may correspond to TRBD1 or TRBD2 (5 bases each). This CDR3 spans 14 amino acids. Deletions cut 6 bases from V and 8 bases from J, with 17 bases between. CDR3 region: CASSWGGAAYEQFF. Here the CDR3 DNA reads TGTGCCAGCAGCTGGGGCGGAGCGGCATATGAGCAGTTCTTC.

V usage is TRBV29-1 and J usage is TRBJ1-3; tentative D call: TRBD1 (6 bases). This CDR3 region has 14 residues. Per the germline V gene, CDR1 is SQVTM and CDR2 is ANQGSEA. V lost 2 bases and J lost 4, with 12 bases in between. The CDR3 protein is CSVEYRERGNTIYF. In DNA, the CDR3 is TGCAGCGTTGAATACAGGGAAAGGGGAAACACCATATATTTT.

This clonotype has more than one count but fewer than ten. The CDR3 loop reads CASNPKTGENIQYF. The CDR3 DNA reads TGTGCCAGCAATCCTAAGACAGGGGAAAACATTCAGTACTTC. The chain is built from TRBV11-2 and TRBJ2-4; 8 bases align to TRBD1. V lost 7 bases, J lost 5 bases, and 7 bases stayed unmatched. In germline, CDR1 is SGHAT, CDR2 FQNNGV. The CDR3 contains 14 residues.

The chain has TRBV12-3 or TRBV12-4 and TRBJ1-2; 12 nucleotides agree with TRBD1. Trimming removed 5 bases from V and 6 bases from J; junction bases left unmatched: 7. This CDR3 is built from 15 residues. The CDR3, as DNA: TGTGCCAGCAGTGGATCCGGGACAGGGGGCGATGGCTACACCTTC. This encodes CASSGSGTGGDGYTF.

The chain carries TRBV27 and TRBJ1-1, with 12 bases fitting TRBD1. Germline V gene sequence: CDR1 MNHEY, CDR2 SMNVEV (reference sequence). J was trimmed by 4 bases and V by 4 bases; bases with no gene match: 13. CDR3 size: 18 residues. Written as DNA, the CDR3 is TGTGCCAGCAGTTCCATCTTCCGGGACAGGGGGCCGAGCACTGAAGCTTTCTTT. Encoded protein: CASSSIFRDRGPSTEAFF.

This clonotype came up a few times. The chain has TRBV12-3 or TRBV12-4 and TRBJ2-7, with TRBD1 as a possible D gene (6 bases). V lost 3 bases to trimming and J lost 7 bases, with 7 bases between them. The CDR3 totals 11 residues. CDR3 DNA sequence: TGTGCCAGCAGTTTCAGGGGTGAGCAGTACTTC. Translated: CASSFRGEQYF.

In its sample, this clonotype was seen a few times. The chain links TRBV20-1 to TRBJ2-7, with 10 bases identical to TRBD2. Germline V gives CDR1 DFQATT, CDR2 SNEGSKA (reference sequence). This CDR3 contains 15 residues. Germline trimming cut 5 bases from V and 5 bases from J; bases unmatched to any gene: 12. The CDR3 loop reads CSAGPLAGVFNEQYF. The CDR3 nucleotides are TGCAGTGCTGGCCCCCTAGCGGGAGTGTTCAACGAGCAGTACTTC.

A few counts support this clonotype. This chain connects TRBV7-2 to TRBJ2-3, with D maybe TRBD2 (5 bases). Germline CDR1 is SGHTA and CDR2 is FQGNSA. The length of the CDR3 is 17 residues. Between the trimmed V and J ends, which lost 5 bases and 2 bases, there was a span of 20 bases. This CDR3 reads CASSLIALSAYTDTQYF. CDR3 nucleotide sequence: TGTGCCAGCAGCCTGATAGCGCTCTCCGCGTACACAGATACGCAGTATTTT.

This clonotype was observed a handful of times. The rearrangement links TRBV19 to TRBJ1-2; TRBD1 agrees at 7 bases. The CDR3 is 17 amino acids. After removal of 4 bases from V and 1 base from J, the junction contained 12 bases not matched to a gene. CDR1 is LNHDA, CDR2 SQIVND, per germline (reference sequence). The CDR3 here is CASSTSTGSTVNYGYTF. The CDR3 DNA follows: TGTGCCAGTAGTACATCGACAGGGTCCACAGTTAACTATGGCTACACCTTC.

The V and J genes are TRBV24-1 and TRBJ2-3; D is unclear. CDR3 length equals 12 residues. V lost 3 bases to trimming and J lost 1 base, with 1 base between them. Germline CDR1 is KGHDR and CDR2 is SFDVKD. CDR3: CATSDRTDTQYF. The CDR3 DNA is TGTGCCACCAGTGATCGCACAGATACGCAGTATTTT.

The genes are TRBV7-2 and TRBJ1-5; unclear D gene. Trimming took 5 bases from V and 3 from J, leaving 11 bases between them. The CDR3 has 14 amino acids. Per the germline V gene, CDR1 is SGHTA and CDR2 is FQGNSA. The CDR3 DNA reads TGTGCCAGCAGCACCAGAAATCTCAATCAGCCCCAGCATTTT. Translation gives CASSTRNLNQPQHF.

The rearrangement joins TRBV19 to TRBJ2-2, with 7 bases identical to TRBD1. The germline CDR1 and CDR2 sequences are LNHDA and SQIVND (reference sequence). V dropped 7 bases and J dropped 7; count of bases not matched to a gene: 12. The CDR3 is made up of 15 amino acids. Written as DNA, the CDR3 is TGTGCCAGTAATGAGGGGGCAGGTATCGGCGGGGAGCTGTTTTTT. Translated: CASNEGAGIGGELFF.

In its sample, this clonotype was seen a few times. The gene calls are TRBV12-3 or TRBV12-4 and TRBJ1-5; D is undetermined. V was trimmed by 2 bases and J by 1 base, leaving 9 bases between them. The CDR3 spans 15 residues. Here the CDR3 reads CASSLRGRSNQPQHF. CDR3 coding DNA: TGTGCCAGCAGTTTACGGGGAAGGAGCAATCAGCCCCAGCATTTT.

The table lists this clonotype with a few counts. The chain employs TRBV7-2 and TRBJ2-3; TRBD2 matches 15 bases. CDR1 is SGHTA, CDR2 FQGNSA, per germline. Trimming removed 4 bases from V and 1 base from J; junction bases left unmatched: 6. CDR3 length: 18 amino acids. CDR3 coding DNA: TGTGCCAGCAGCTGGACTAGCGGGAGGGCCCGGGGCACAGATACGCAGTATTTT. Translated: CASSWTSGRARGTDTQYF. Full variable domain (rest looked up from reference TRBV7-2 and TRBJ2-3): GAGVSQSPSNKVTEKGKDVELRCDPISGHTALYWYRQSLGQGLEFLIYFQGNSAPDKSGLPSDRFSAERTGGSVSTLTIQRTQQEDSAVYLCASSWTSGRARGTDTQYFGPGTRLTVL.

This clonotype was seen a handful of times. The V gene is TRBV7-8, the J gene TRBJ2-4; 7 nucleotides align to TRBD2. Per germline, CDR1 SGHVS and CDR2 FQNEAQ. CDR3 length: 17 residues. The V gene end was trimmed by 5 bases and the J gene end by 3 bases; junction bases not matched to a gene: 13. CDR3 region: CASSLRMSGNRKNIQYF. In nucleotides, the CDR3 is TGTGCCAGCAGCCTCCGAATGAGCGGGAATCGCAAAAACATTCAGTACTTC.